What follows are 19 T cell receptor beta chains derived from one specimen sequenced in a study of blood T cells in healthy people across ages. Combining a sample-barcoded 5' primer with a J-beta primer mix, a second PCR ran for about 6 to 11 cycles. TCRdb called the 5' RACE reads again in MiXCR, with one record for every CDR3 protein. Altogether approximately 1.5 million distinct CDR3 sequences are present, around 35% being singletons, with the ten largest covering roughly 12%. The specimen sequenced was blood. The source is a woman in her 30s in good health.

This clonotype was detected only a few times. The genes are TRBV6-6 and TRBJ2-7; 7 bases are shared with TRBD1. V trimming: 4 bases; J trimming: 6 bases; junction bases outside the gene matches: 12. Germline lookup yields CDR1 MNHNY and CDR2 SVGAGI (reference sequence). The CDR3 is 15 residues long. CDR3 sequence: CASSSGTASLGEQYF. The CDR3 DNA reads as TGTGCCAGCAGTTCAGGGACAGCCTCCTTAGGCGAGCAGTACTTC.

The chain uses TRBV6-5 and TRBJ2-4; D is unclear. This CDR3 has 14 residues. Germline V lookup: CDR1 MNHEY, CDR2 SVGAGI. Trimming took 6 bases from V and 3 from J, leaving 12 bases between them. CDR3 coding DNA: TGTGCCAGCAGCCGTGACCGTTTCAAAAACATTCAGTACTTC. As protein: CASSRDRFKNIQYF.

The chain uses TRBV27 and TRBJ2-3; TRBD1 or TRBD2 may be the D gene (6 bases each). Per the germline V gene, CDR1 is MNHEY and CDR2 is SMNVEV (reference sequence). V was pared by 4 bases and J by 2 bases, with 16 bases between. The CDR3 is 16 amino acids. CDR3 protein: CASSSGKGGFTDTQYF. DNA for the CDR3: TGTGCCAGCAGTTCAGGGAAGGGGGGCTTCACAGATACGCAGTATTTT.

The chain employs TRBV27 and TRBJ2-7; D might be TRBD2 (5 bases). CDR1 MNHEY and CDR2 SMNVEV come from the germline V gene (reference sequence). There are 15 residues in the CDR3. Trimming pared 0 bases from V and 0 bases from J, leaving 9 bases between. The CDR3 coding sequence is TGTGCCAGCAGTTTATCGTTAGGGAGCTCCTACGAGCAGTACTTC. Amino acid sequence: CASSLSLGSSYEQYF.

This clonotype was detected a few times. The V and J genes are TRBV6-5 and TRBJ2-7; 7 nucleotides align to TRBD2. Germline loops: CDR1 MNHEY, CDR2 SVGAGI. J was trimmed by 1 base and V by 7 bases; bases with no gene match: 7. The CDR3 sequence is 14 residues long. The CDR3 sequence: CASITGRESYEQYF. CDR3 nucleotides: TGTGCCAGCATCACGGGGCGGGAGTCCTACGAGCAGTACTTC.

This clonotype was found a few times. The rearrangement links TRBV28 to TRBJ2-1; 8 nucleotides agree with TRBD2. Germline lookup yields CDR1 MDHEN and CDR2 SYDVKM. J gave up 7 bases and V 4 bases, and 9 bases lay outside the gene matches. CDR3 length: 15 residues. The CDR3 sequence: CASSSPPAGGNEQFF. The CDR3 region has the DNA TGTGCCAGCAGTTCGCCCCCGGCGGGGGGAAATGAGCAGTTCTTC.

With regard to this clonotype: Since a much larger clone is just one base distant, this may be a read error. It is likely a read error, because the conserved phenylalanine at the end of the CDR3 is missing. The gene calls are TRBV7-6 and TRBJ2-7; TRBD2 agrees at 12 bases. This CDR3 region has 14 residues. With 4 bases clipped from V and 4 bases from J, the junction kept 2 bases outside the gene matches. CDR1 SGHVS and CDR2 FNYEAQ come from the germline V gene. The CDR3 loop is CASSSTSGGYEQYC. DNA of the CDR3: TGTGCCAGCAGCTCGACTAGCGGGGGTTACGAGCAGTACTGC.

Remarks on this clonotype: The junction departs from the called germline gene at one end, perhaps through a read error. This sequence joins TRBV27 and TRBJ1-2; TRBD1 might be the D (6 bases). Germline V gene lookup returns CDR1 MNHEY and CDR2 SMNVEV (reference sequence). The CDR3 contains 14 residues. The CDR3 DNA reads TGTGCCAGCAGTTCGGACAGAGCTAACTATGACTACACCTTC. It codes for CASSSDRANYDYTF.

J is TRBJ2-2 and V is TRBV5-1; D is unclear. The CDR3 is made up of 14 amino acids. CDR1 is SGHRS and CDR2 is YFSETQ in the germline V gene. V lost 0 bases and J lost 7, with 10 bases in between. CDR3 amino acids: CASSLAVNCGELFF. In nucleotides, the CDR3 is TGCGCCAGCAGCTTGGCGGTCAACTGCGGGGAGCTGTTTTTT.

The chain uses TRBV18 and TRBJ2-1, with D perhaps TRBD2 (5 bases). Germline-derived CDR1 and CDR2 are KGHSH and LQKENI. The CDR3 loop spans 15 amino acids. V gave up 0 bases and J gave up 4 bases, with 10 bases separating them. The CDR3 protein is CASSPPGTGYNEQFF. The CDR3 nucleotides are TGTGCCAGCTCACCACCCGGAACGGGATACAATGAGCAGTTCTTC.

In nucleotides, the CDR3 is TGTGCCAGCAGCTTTGGCAGGGTCGACACCGGGGAGCTGTTTTTT. This encodes CASSFGRVDTGELFF. This sequence joins TRBV11-2 and TRBJ2-2; D perhaps matches TRBD1 (5 bases). V lost 3 bases and J lost 3, with 11 bases in between. The CDR3 contains 15 residues. Germline CDR1 and CDR2: SGHAT and FQNNGV.

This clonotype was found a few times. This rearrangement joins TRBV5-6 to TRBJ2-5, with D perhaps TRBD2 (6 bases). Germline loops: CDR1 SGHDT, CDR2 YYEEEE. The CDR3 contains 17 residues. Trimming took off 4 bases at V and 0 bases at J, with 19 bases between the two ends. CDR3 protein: CASSREYGVGHQETQYF. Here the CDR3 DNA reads TGTGCCAGCAGCCGGGAGTACGGGGTGGGGCACCAAGAGACCCAGTACTTC.

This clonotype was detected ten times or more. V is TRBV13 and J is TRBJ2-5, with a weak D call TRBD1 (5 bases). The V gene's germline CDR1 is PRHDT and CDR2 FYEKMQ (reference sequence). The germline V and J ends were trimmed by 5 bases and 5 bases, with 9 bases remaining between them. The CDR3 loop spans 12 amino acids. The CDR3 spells CASSRGTETQYF. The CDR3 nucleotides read TGTGCCAGCAGCAGGGGCACGGAGACCCAGTACTTC.

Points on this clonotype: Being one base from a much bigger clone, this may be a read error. The CDR3 loop is CTSSLGRRGQVPDEQYF. The CDR3 region has the DNA TGTACCAGCAGTTTAGGCAGGCGGGGACAGGTACCCGACGAGCAGTACTTC. The chain is built from TRBV12-3 or TRBV12-4 and TRBJ2-7; the match to TRBD1 covers 8 bases. The CDR3 sequence is 17 residues long.

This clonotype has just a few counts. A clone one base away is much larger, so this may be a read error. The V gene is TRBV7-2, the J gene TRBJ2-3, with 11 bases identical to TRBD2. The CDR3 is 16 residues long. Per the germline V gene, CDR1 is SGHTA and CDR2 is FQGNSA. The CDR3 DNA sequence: TGTGCCTGCAGCCCGAGGCTAGCGGGGGGATCCGATACGCAGTATTTT. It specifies CACSPRLAGGSDTQYF. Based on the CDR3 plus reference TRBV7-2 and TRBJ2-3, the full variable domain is GAGVSQSPSNKVTEKGKDVELRCDPISGHTALYWYRQSLGQGLEFLIYFQGNSAPDKSGLPSDRFSAERTGGSVSTLTIQRTQQEDSAVYLCACSPRLAGGSDTQYFGPGTRLTVL.

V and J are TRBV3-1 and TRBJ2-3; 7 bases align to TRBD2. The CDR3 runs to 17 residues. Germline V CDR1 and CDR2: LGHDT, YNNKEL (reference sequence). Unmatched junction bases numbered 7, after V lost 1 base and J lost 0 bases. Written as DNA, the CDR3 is TGTGCCAGCAGCCAAGTCTCCTTTAGCGGGAGCACAGATACGCAGTATTTT. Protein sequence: CASSQVSFSGSTDTQYF.

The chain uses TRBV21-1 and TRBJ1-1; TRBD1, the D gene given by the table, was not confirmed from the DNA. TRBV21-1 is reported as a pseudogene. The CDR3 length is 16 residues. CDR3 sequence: CASSKAYRPMNTEAFF. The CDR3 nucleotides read TGTGCCAGCAGCAAAGCATACAGGCCAATGAACACTGAAGCTTTCTTT.

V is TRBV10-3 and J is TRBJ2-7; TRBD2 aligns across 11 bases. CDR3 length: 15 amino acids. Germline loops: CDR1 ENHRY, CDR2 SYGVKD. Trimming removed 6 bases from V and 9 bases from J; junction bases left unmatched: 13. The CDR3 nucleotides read TGTGCCATCAGCGTCTTAGCGGGGGGGACACCGCGGCAGTACTTC. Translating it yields CAISVLAGGTPRQYF.

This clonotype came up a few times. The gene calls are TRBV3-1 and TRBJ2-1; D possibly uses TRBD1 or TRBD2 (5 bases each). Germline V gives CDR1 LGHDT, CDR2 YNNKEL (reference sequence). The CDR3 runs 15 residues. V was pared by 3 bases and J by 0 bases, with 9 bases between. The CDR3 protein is CASSHPGTSYNEQFF. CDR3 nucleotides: TGTGCCAGCAGCCACCCCGGGACCTCCTACAATGAGCAGTTCTTC.